This T cell receptor (beta chain) was found in a study of T cells in Graves' hyperthyroidism and ophthalmopathy. Looking at the study overall: The initial diagnosis was the point when peripheral blood was collected, ahead of any treatment. Study findings and constraints: Blood held most thyroid clonotypes expanded above 0.001 frequency.

For this clonotype: What it binds is unknown.

Uncontrolled infection, other autoimmune disease, pregnancy or lactation led to exclusion. TCR beta CDR3 regions were amplified from RNA transcripts. HTBI primers were used for first-round RT-PCR of the TCR CDR3. One entry per CDR3 protein, called by TCRdb with MiXCR from the multiplex PCR reads. The sample has 500,000 to 600,000 distinct CDR3 sequences, about 20% seen once. Germline values: CDR1 SNHLY, CDR2 FYNNEI. The CDR3 is 15 amino acids. Trimming stripped 1 base from V and 2 bases from J, with 11 bases between. Sequenced material: blood. This TCR came from a middle-aged man with Graves' ophthalmopathy. The gene calls are TRBV2 and TRBJ1-1, with D uncertain. The CDR3 coding sequence is TGTGCCAGCAGTGAAGTGGGCCAGATAAACACTGAAGCTTTCTTT. Its protein is CASSEVGQINTEAFF.